The sequence of this T cell receptor beta chain was determined in a study of regulatory T cells in long-lasting Graves disease. Time point noted: newly diagnosed GD, antithyroid drugs for less than 3 months. Extracted RNA from PBMCs served as the source of the TCR library. This clonotype occurred many times. V lost 2 bases to trimming and J lost 2 bases, with 15 bases between them. The CDR3 runs to 16 residues. The germline V gene has CDR1 SGHDT and CDR2 YYEEEE. Library construction for TCR beta used iRepertoire HTBI primers and Arm-PCR of CDR3 regions. TCRdb redid the calling of the multiplex PCR reads with MiXCR, one entry per CDR3 protein. This sample has a few hundred thousand distinct CDR3 sequences, with 12% found just once. The data were also submitted as part of a second study, on T cells in Graves' hyperthyroidism and ophthalmopathy. From that paper: Blood held most thyroid clonotypes expanded above 0.001 frequency.

This clonotype was obtained from a woman younger than 35 with Graves disease. Material: peripheral blood mononuclear cells (PBMCs), obtained at new diagnosis, from a patient treated with antithyroid drugs. V gene TRBV5-6 combines with J gene TRBJ2-3, with D perhaps matching TRBD1 (6 bases). CDR3 region: CASSFGMGADTDTQYF. In DNA form, the CDR3 reads TGTGCCAGCAGCTTCGGAATGGGGGCCGACACAGATACGCAGTATTTT.